This entry lists 13 T cell receptor beta chains sequenced from one sample in a study of persistence of HIV-infected CD4 T cells. Lysates of CMV-infected fibroblasts at approximately 9.6 ug/mL stimulated these cells. CD40L/CD69 double-negative CD45RO-high memory CD4+ T cells were collected. No antigen is known for these receptors. This was the immunoSEQ version 4 assay in survey mode. Libraries were prepared by immunoSEQ multiplex PCR; TCRdb keeps only in-frame clonotypes and omits some of them. The top ten clones hold roughly 0.9% of a sample with fewer than 40,000 clones, 82% of them seen once. The sequencing here drew on CD4+ T cells sorted from PBMCs after approximately 20-hour stimulation, taken from a patient who received antiretroviral therapy. The receptors shown here come from an adult man with HIV who was CMV-seropositive.

This chain connects TRBV5-1 to TRBJ2-5; TRBD2 matches 13 bases. This CDR3 spans 15 amino acids. Per the germline V gene, CDR1 is SGHRS and CDR2 is YFSETQ. J gave up 7 bases and V 4 bases, and 7 bases lay outside the gene matches. The chain's CDR3 is CASSVRLAGGVTQYF. The CDR3 DNA reads as TGCGCCAGCAGCGTCCGACTAGCGGGGGGAGTGACCCAGTACTTC.

V gene TRBV27 combines with J gene TRBJ2-2; 9 nucleotides align to TRBD2. Germline trimming cut 3 bases from V and 5 bases from J; bases unmatched to any gene: 7. Looked up from germline, CDR1 is MNHEY and CDR2 is SMNVEV (reference sequence). CDR3 length: 16 residues. CDR3 DNA: TGTGCCAGCAGTTTTTCGGCGGGGGGGCGTACCGGGGAGCTGTTTTTT. Its translation is CASSFSAGGRTGELFF.

V is TRBV5-1 and J is TRBJ1-1; no firm D call. The CDR3 is made up of 15 amino acids. The germline V gene encodes CDR1 SGHRS and CDR2 YFSETQ. Trimming removed 2 bases from V and 7 bases from J, with 18 bases in between. The CDR3 protein is CASSLSGRSGNEAFF. CDR3 DNA sequence: TGCGCCAGCAGCTTAAGTGGCAGGTCCGGGAATGAAGCTTTCTTT.

The rearrangement links TRBV3-1 (or the pseudogene TRBV3-2) to TRBJ2-3; 8 bases line up with TRBD1. V lost 4 bases to trimming and J lost 6 bases; unmatched junction nucleotides: 6. The CDR3 runs to 14 residues. Germline V gene lookup returns CDR1 LGHDT and CDR2 YNNKEL (reference sequence). The CDR3 DNA follows: TGTGCCAGCAGCCCGAGCCAGGGGGCGGATACGCAGTATTTT. This encodes CASSPSQGADTQYF.

This clone was counted once. This chain uses TRBV5-1 with TRBJ1-6, with a tentative D call TRBD1 (5 bases). CDR1 SGHRS and CDR2 YFSETQ come from the germline V gene. The V end was cut by 4 bases, the J end by 0 bases, with 11 bases between. The CDR3 contains 16 residues. Here the CDR3 DNA reads TGCGCCAGCAGCCCCAACGGGGGCTCCTATAATTCACCCCTCCACTTT. It yields the protein CASSPNGGSYNSPLHF.

This clone was seen only once. The chain has TRBV30 and TRBJ2-3, with D unresolved. From germline, CDR1 is GTSNPN and CDR2 SVGIG (reference sequence). V was cut by 0 bases and J by 4 bases, with 5 bases left in between. The CDR3 is 12 residues long. The chain's CDR3 is CAWSVPSDTQYF. In DNA, the CDR3 is TGTGCCTGGAGTGTACCGTCAGATACGCAGTATTTT.

The chain employs TRBV7-2 and TRBJ2-5; the D gene is possibly TRBD2 (6 bases). This CDR3 contains 16 residues. CDR1 and CDR2 (germline): SGHTA, FQGNSA. Trimming pared 5 bases from V and 0 bases from J, leaving 16 bases between. CDR3 in DNA: TGTGCCAGCAGCCCTCGACTAGTCCGCTACCAAGAGACCCAGTACTTC. Its translation is CASSPRLVRYQETQYF.

The chain employs TRBV30 and TRBJ1-6; D is ambiguous. CDR1 and CDR2 from the germline V gene are GTSNPN and SVGIG (reference sequence). CDR3 length equals 10 residues. V was pared by 2 bases and J by 14 bases, with 7 bases between. Written as DNA, the CDR3 is TGTGCCTGGAGTTCGGTGGCCCTCCACTTT. Amino acid sequence: CAWSSVALHF. Supplemented by reference TRBV30 and TRBJ1-6, the full variable domain reads SQTIHQWPATLVQPVGSPLSLECTVEGTSNPNLYWYRQAAGRGLQLLFYSVGIGQISSEVPQNLSASRPQDRQFILSSKKLLLSDSGFYLCAWSSVALHFGNGTRLTVT.

The CDR3 nucleotides read TGTGCCAGCAGCCTGAGCCCGGGACGGTTTAATGAAAAACTGTTTTTT. Translating it yields CASSLSPGRFNEKLFF. The V call is TRBV14, the J call TRBJ1-4; D is perhaps TRBD1 (5 bases). V gave up 4 bases and J gave up 4 bases, with 16 bases separating them. The CDR3 totals 16 residues. The germline CDR1 and CDR2 sequences are SGHDN and FVKESK.

The gene calls are TRBV5-6 and TRBJ1-2, with TRBD1 matching 8 bases. The V segment lost 3 bases and the J segment 5 bases; nucleotides outside the gene matches: 9. This CDR3 has 15 residues. In germline, CDR1 is SGHDT, CDR2 YYEEEE. The CDR3 reads CASSSGTGIRYGYTF. The CDR3 region has the DNA TGTGCCAGCAGCTCCGGGACAGGTATTCGGTATGGCTACACCTTC.

Only a few counts were recorded for this clone. V usage is TRBV28 and J usage is TRBJ1-1; D ambiguous. Germline CDR1 reads MDHEN; CDR2 reads SYDVKM. The CDR3 sequence is 12 residues long. V was cut by 2 bases and J by 2 bases, with 3 bases left in between. The CDR3 bases are TGTGCCAGCAGTTTAGTTAACACTGAAGCTTTCTTT. It yields the protein CASSLVNTEAFF.

The rearrangement joins TRBV11-1 to TRBJ1-2, with D unclear. Trimming stripped 0 bases from V and 2 bases from J, with 7 bases between. Germline lookup yields CDR1 SGHAT and CDR2 FQDESV (reference sequence). The CDR3 spans 14 residues. The CDR3: CASSLAGFNYGYTF. The CDR3 DNA is TGTGCCAGCAGCTTAGCGGGGTTCAACTATGGCTACACCTTC. Full variable domain (outside the CDR3, taken from reference TRBV11-1 and TRBJ1-2): EAEVAQSPRYKITEKSQAVAFWCDPISGHATLYWYRQILGQGPELLVQFQDESVVDDSQLPKDRFSAERLKGVDSTLKIQPAELGDSAMYLCASSLAGFNYGYTFGSGTRLTVV.

By its share, this clone is medium-sized. The chain joins TRBV4-1 to TRBJ1-1, with TRBD1 matching over 7 bases. Germline CDR1 MGHRA, CDR2 YSYEKL. V was clipped by 4 bases and J by 0 bases; unmatched bases: 11. The CDR3 is made up of 17 amino acids. CDR3 protein: CASSRTLLQGLNTEAFF. CDR3 nucleotides: TGCGCCAGCAGCCGCACTCTACTACAGGGGCTGAACACTGAAGCTTTCTTT.